Below are 2 T cell receptor beta chains sequenced from a single sample in a study of T cells after yellow fever vaccination. TCRdb re-derived calls from the 5' RACE reads in MiXCR, one entry per CDR3 protein. Of 500,000 to 650,000 distinct CDR3 sequences listed, approximately 13% are singletons. Sample: PBMCs, taken on the day of the yellow fever booster vaccination. These receptors all come from a man aged 25-40 years who received the YFV17D yellow fever vaccine.

The gene calls are TRBV7-9 and TRBJ2-7, with 7 bases fitting TRBD1. Germline V gives CDR1 SEHNR, CDR2 FQNEAQ (reference sequence). The CDR3 contains 14 residues. Unmatched junction bases numbered 8, after V lost 7 bases and J lost 2 bases. CDR3 bases: TGTGCCAGCATCCCGGACAGGCAACCCTACGAGCAGTACTTC. Translated: CASIPDRQPYEQYF.

The chain is built from TRBV9 and TRBJ1-1; possible D gene TRBD1, 6 bases. Germline CDR1 SGDLS, CDR2 YYNGEE. This CDR3 region has 13 residues. Deletions cut 0 bases from V and 7 bases from J, with 10 bases between. DNA for the CDR3: TGTGCCAGCAGCGTAGTGGGACAAAATGAAGCTTTCTTT. This sequence encodes CASSVVGQNEAFF.